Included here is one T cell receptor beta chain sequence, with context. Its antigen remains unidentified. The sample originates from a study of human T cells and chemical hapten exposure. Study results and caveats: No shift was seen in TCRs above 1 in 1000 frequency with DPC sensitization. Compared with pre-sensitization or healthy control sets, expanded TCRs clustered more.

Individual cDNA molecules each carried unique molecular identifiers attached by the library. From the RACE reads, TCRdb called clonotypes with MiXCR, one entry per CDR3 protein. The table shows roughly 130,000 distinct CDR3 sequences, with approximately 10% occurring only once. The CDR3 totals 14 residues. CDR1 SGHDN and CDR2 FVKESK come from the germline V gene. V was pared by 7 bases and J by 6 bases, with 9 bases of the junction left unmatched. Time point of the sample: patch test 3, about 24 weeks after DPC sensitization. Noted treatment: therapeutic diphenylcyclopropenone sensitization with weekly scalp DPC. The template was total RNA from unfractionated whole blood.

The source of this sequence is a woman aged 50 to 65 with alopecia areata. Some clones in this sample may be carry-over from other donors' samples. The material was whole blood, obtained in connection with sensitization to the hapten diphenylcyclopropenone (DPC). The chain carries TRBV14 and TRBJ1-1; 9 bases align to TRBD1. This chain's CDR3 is CASKSTGGGPEAFF. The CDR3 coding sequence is TGTGCCAGCAAATCGACAGGGGGAGGCCCTGAAGCTTTCTTT.